Shown below are 18 T cell receptor beta chains from a single sample sequenced in a study of shared clonotypes between healthy human individuals (TCRdb year 2020). Library prep was done by the immunoSEQ multiplex PCR assay. TCRdb took this table from immuneACCESS and kept in-frame rearrangements with V and J called. Such tables lack part of the clones; where checked against another copy, unresolved V genes explain under half of the gap, and the rest is unexplained. This sample gives roughly 2,000,000 clones in total; about 94% of them show up just once. 1% to 1.5% of the sample lies in the top ten. CD8 naive samples consisted of CD45RO-negative cells that were positively selected for CCR7, yielding a CD45RA+CCR7+ population without TemRA cells. Sequenced: naive CD8+ T cells sorted from blood. The cell subset or site label, read with the paper, signifies: CD45RA+CCR7+. Every receptor here comes from a man aged 18 to 29 in good health.

This rearrangement joins TRBV6-1 to TRBJ2-7; 11 bases match TRBD2. V lost 2 bases to trimming and J lost 4 bases; unmatched junction nucleotides: 4. This CDR3 comprises 15 residues. Germline V gene data show CDR1 as MNHNS and CDR2 as SASEGT. The CDR3 is CASSETSGSGYEQYF. In DNA, the CDR3 is TGTGCCAGCAGTGAAACTAGCGGGAGTGGGTACGAGCAGTACTTC.

This chain connects TRBV6-5 to TRBJ2-1; possible D gene TRBD2, 6 bases. The CDR3 spans 15 residues. V lost 3 bases and J lost 3, with 12 bases in between. Germline CDR1 MNHEY, CDR2 SVGAGI. CDR3 sequence (DNA): TGTGCCAGCAGTTATAGGGTGGAGGGCTACAATGAGCAGTTCTTC. Its translation: CASSYRVEGYNEQFF.

The chain recombines TRBV7-8 with TRBJ1-1; D is uncertain. Per the germline V gene, CDR1 is SGHVS and CDR2 is FQNEAQ. This CDR3 has 12 amino acids. Trimming removed 1 base from V and 8 bases from J, with 8 bases in between. CDR3 loop: CASSLGGPEAFF. DNA of the CDR3: TGTGCCAGCAGCTTAGGAGGGCCCGAAGCTTTCTTT.

This chain joins TRBV27 and TRBJ2-7, with D maybe TRBD2 (5 bases). The V end was cut by 0 bases, the J end by 7 bases, with 16 bases between. The germline V gene encodes CDR1 MNHEY and CDR2 SMNVEV (reference sequence). The CDR3 runs 15 residues. The CDR3 region is CASSLSGSGYLEQYF. The CDR3 DNA reads as TGTGCCAGCAGTTTATCAGGGAGTGGATATTTAGAGCAGTACTTC.

Note on this clone: Other DNA sequences in this specimen translate into the identical CDR3. The chain recombines TRBV11-2 with TRBJ2-7; 10 nucleotides agree with TRBD1. Germline loops: CDR1 SGHAT, CDR2 FQNNGV. J was trimmed by 2 bases and V by 5 bases; bases with no gene match: 3. The CDR3 extends over 14 amino acids. CDR3 residues: CASSAGTGAYEQYF. DNA for the CDR3: TGTGCCAGCAGCGCTGGGACAGGGGCCTACGAGCAGTACTTC.

This clone was recorded only once. This chain uses TRBV4-3 with TRBJ2-1; 9 nucleotides line up with TRBD2. Germline values: CDR1 LGHNA, CDR2 YSLEER. This CDR3 contains 18 residues. V dropped 0 bases and J dropped 3; count of bases not matched to a gene: 9. CDR3 DNA sequence: TGCGCCAGCAGCCAAGACTCGGGACTAGCTCCCTTCTACAATGAGCAGTTCTTC. Its translation is CASSQDSGLAPFYNEQFF.

The rearrangement joins TRBV10-1 to TRBJ1-1; perhaps TRBD1 as D (5 bases). The CDR3 length is 13 residues. The germline V gene encodes CDR1 WNHNN and CDR2 SYGVQD (reference sequence). V was cut by 10 bases and J by 1 base, with 13 bases left in between. The CDR3 sequence is CATHFQGNTEAFF. CDR3 sequence (DNA): TGCGCCACCCATTTTCAGGGGAACACTGAAGCTTTCTTT.

This chain joins TRBV5-5 and TRBJ2-7, with 12 bases lining up with TRBD2. This CDR3 has 17 residues. V dropped 3 bases and J dropped 0; count of bases not matched to a gene: 7. Germline CDR1 reads SGHKS; CDR2 reads YYEKEE (reference sequence). CDR3 coding DNA: TGTGCCAGCAGCTCTAGGACTAGCGGGATATTCTCCTACGAGCAGTACTTC. Its translation is CASSSRTSGIFSYEQYF.

V is TRBV27 and J is TRBJ2-1; 8 bases agree with TRBD2. Germline V gene data show CDR1 as MNHEY and CDR2 as SMNVEV (reference sequence). The V and J ends lost 5 bases and 4 bases, in that order; junction bases with no gene match: 10. This CDR3 region has 16 residues. CDR3 residues: CASSVNRIAGYNEQFF. The CDR3 bases are TGTGCCAGCAGTGTAAATCGTATAGCGGGGTACAATGAGCAGTTCTTC.

The chain recombines TRBV7-2 with TRBJ2-1; D is possibly TRBD2 (6 bases). V was clipped by 7 bases and J by 1 base, with 11 bases between them. The CDR3 loop spans 14 amino acids. Germline V gene lookup returns CDR1 SGHTA and CDR2 FQGNSA. CDR3 nucleotide sequence: TGTGCCAGCACAACCGGAGGGTCCTACAATGAGCAGTTCTTC. It encodes CASTTGGSYNEQFF.

The genes are TRBV6-5 and TRBJ2-1; possible D gene TRBD2, 7 bases. The CDR3 runs to 16 residues. The germline CDR1 and CDR2 sequences are MNHEY and SVGAGI. With 0 bases removed from V and 8 bases from J, the gap between germline ends came to 17 bases. The CDR3 loop reads CASSYSGGAGLDEQFF. The CDR3 nucleotides read TGTGCCAGCAGTTACTCTGGGGGGGCCGGGTTGGATGAGCAGTTCTTC.

The rearrangement uses TRBV27 and TRBJ1-2, with 8 bases fitting TRBD1. The CDR3 is 16 residues long. V was pared by 4 bases and J by 0 bases, with 7 bases of the junction left unmatched. Germline CDR1 and CDR2: MNHEY and SMNVEV (reference sequence). The CDR3 protein is CASSSTGAIANYGYTF. DNA for the CDR3: TGTGCCAGCAGTTCGACAGGGGCAATAGCTAACTATGGCTACACCTTC.

This chain uses TRBV6-5 with TRBJ1-4; 7 bases are a match to TRBD1. The germline CDR1 and CDR2 sequences are MNHEY and SVGAGI. V dropped 4 bases and J dropped 6; count of bases not matched to a gene: 8. CDR3 length: 15 residues. The CDR3 spells CASSSPGQEDEKLFF. CDR3 nucleotide sequence: TGTGCCAGCAGTTCCCCTGGACAGGAGGATGAAAAACTGTTTTTT.

This rearrangement joins TRBV27 to TRBJ2-7; D unclear. Deletions cut 3 bases from V and 4 bases from J, with 7 bases between. CDR3 size: 12 residues. The V gene's germline CDR1 is MNHEY and CDR2 SMNVEV (reference sequence). CDR3 region: CASSLVVYEQYF. The CDR3 bases are TGTGCCAGCAGTTTGGTCGTGTACGAGCAGTACTTC.

This rearrangement joins TRBV7-8 to TRBJ2-3; TRBD2 aligns across 7 bases. With V trimmed by 1 base and J by 2 bases, 6 bases remained unmatched. This CDR3 comprises 16 residues. The germline CDR1 and CDR2 sequences are SGHVS and FQNEAQ. CDR3 DNA: TGTGCCAGCAGCTTAGGGAGTAGCGGGCCCACAGATACGCAGTATTTT. This sequence encodes CASSLGSSGPTDTQYF.

The chain recombines TRBV6-5 with TRBJ2-7; D may be TRBD1 (6 bases). Germline CDR1 and CDR2: MNHEY and SVGAGI. Trimming cost V 4 bases and J 1 base, with 14 bases left between them. The CDR3 contains 15 residues. Here the CDR3 reads CASSSGTQGSYEQYF. The CDR3 DNA reads as TGTGCCAGCAGTTCCGGGACACAGGGTTCCTACGAGCAGTACTTC.

In this sample, this clone turned up once. The V call is TRBV19, the J call TRBJ2-7; 7 nucleotides agree with TRBD1. Trimming took 5 bases from V and 3 from J; bases not matched to a gene: 4. Looked up from germline, CDR1 is LNHDA and CDR2 is SQIVND (reference sequence). The length of the CDR3 is 13 residues. This CDR3 reads CASSWGQYYEQYF. CDR3 bases: TGTGCCAGTAGTTGGGGACAGTACTACGAGCAGTACTTC.

The rearrangement links TRBV7-9 to TRBJ2-2, with D tentatively TRBD2 (6 bases). Trimming took off 5 bases at V and 6 bases at J, with 16 bases between the two ends. The CDR3 contains 15 residues. The germline CDR1 and CDR2 sequences are SEHNR and FQNEAQ (reference sequence). CDR3 coding DNA: TGTGCCAGCAGCCTTTTGACGGGGGTTCCCGGGGAGCTGTTTTTT. This gives the protein CASSLLTGVPGELFF.